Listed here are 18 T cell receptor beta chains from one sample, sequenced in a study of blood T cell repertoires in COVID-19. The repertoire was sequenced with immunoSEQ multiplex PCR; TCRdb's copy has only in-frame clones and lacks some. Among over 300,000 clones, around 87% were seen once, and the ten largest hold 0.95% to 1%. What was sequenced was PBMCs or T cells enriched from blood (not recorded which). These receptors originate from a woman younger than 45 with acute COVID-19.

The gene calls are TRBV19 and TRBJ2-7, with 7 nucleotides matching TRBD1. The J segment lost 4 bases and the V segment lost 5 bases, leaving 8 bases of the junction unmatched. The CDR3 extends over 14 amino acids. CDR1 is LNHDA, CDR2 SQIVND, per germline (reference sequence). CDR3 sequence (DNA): TGTGCCAGTAGTTCCGGGACAGTTAAGTACGAGCAGTACTTC. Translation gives CASSSGTVKYEQYF.

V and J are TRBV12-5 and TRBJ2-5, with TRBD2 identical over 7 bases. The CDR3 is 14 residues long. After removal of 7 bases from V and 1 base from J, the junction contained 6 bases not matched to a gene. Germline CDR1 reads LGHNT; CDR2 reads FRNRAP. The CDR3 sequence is CASAFSGFQETQYF. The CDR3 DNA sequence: TGTGCTAGTGCCTTTAGCGGGTTCCAAGAGACCCAGTACTTC. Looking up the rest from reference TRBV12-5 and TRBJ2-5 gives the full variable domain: DARVTQTPRHKVTEMGQEVTMRCQPILGHNTVFWYRQTMMQGLELLAYFRNRAPLDDSGMPKDRFSAEMPDATLATLKIQPSEPRDSAVYFCASAFSGFQETQYFGPGTRLLVL.

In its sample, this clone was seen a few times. CDR3 in amino acids: CASSRGGFDGYTF. In DNA form, the CDR3 reads TGTGCCAGCAGCCGGGGAGGGTTTGATGGCTACACCTTC. This chain joins TRBV5-6 and TRBJ1-2; D uncertain. V lost 4 bases, J lost 6 bases, and 13 bases lay in between. The CDR3 is 13 residues long. From germline, CDR1 is SGHDT and CDR2 YYEEEE.

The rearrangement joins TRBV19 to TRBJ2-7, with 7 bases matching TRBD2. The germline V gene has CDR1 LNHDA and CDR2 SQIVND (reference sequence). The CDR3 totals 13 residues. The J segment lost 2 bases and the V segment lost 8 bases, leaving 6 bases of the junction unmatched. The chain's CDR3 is CASSSGTTYEQYF. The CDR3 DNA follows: TGTGCCAGTTCAAGCGGGACCACCTACGAGCAGTACTTC. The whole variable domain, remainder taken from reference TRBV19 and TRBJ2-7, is DGGITQSPKYLFRKEGQNVTLSCEQNLNHDAMYWYRQDPGQGLRLIYYSQIVNDFQKGDIAEGYSVSREKKESFPLTVTSAQKNPTAFYLCASSSGTTYEQYFGPGTRLTVT.

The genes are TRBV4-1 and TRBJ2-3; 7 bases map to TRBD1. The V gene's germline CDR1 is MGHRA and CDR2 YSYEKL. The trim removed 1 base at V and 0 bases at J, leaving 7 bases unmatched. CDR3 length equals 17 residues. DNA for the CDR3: TGCGCCAGCAGCCAAGTTTTAGGGACAGTTAGCACAGATACGCAGTATTTT. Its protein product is CASSQVLGTVSTDTQYF.

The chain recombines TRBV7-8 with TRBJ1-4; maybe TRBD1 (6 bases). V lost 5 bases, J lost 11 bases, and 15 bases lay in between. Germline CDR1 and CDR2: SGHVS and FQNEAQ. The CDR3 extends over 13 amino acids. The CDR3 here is CASSVGQIGKLFF. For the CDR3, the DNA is TGTGCCAGCAGCGTAGGACAGATTGGGAAACTGTTTTTT. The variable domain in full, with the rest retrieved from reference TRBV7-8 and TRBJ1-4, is GAGVSQSPRYKVAKRGQDVALRCDPISGHVSLFWYQQALGQGPEFLTYFQNEAQLDKSGLPSDRFFAERPEGSVSTLKIQRTQQEDSAVYLCASSVGQIGKLFFGSGTQLSVL.

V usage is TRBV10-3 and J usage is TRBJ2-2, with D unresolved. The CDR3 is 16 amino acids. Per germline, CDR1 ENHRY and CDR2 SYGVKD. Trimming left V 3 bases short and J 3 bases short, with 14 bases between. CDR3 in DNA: TGTGCCATCAGTGATAGCTCTGGCAGTTACACCGGGGAGCTGTTTTTT. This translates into CAISDSSGSYTGELFF.

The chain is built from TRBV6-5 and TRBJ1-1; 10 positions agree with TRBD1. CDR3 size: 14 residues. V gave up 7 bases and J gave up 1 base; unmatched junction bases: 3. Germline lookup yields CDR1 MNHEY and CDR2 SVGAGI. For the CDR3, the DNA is TGTGCCAGCATAAGGACAGGGGGGAACACTGAAGCTTTCTTT. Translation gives CASIRTGGNTEAFF.

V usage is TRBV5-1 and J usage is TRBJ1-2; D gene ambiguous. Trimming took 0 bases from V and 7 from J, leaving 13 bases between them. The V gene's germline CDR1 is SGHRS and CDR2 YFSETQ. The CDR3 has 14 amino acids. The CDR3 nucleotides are TGCGCCAGCAGCTTGGGGTCGGGAGCCCCTGGCTACACCTTC. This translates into CASSLGSGAPGYTF.

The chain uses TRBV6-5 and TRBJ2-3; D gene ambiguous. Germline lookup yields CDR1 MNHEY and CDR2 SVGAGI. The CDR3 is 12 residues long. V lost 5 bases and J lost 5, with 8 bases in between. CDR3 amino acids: CASSTQKDTQYF. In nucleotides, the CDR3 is TGTGCCAGCAGTACCCAGAAAGATACGCAGTATTTT.

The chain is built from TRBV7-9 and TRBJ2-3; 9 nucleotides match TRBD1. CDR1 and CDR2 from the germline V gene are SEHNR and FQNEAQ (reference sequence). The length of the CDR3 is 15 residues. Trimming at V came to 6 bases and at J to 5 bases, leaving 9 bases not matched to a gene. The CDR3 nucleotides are TGTGCCAGCAGTCTTAATACAGGGGGCAGAGATACGCAGTATTTT. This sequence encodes CASSLNTGGRDTQYF.

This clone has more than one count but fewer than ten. The CDR3 is CASSPDRGPLLLHEQFF. CDR3 nucleotide sequence: TGTGCCAGCAGTCCGGACAGGGGGCCTCTCCTCCTCCATGAGCAGTTCTTC. The chain has TRBV27 and TRBJ2-1; 11 bases are shared with TRBD1. Germline CDR1 is MNHEY and CDR2 is SMNVEV (reference sequence). Unmatched junction bases numbered 14, after V lost 5 bases and J lost 8 bases. The CDR3 length is 17 residues.

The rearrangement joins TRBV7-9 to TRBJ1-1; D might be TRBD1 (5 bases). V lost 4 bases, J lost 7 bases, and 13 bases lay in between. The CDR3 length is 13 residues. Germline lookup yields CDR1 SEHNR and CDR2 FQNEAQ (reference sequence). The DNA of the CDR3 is TGTGCCAGCAGCTCCTCTTCAGGGCTTGAAGCTTTCTTT. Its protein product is CASSSSSGLEAFF.

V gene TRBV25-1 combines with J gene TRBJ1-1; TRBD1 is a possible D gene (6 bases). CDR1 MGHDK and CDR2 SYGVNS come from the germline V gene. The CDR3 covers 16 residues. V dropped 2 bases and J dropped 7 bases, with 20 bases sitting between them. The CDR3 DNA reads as TGTGCCAGCAGTGAAAGGGTAGGGGGGGCGAGGGATGAAGCTTTCTTT. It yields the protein CASSERVGGARDEAFF.

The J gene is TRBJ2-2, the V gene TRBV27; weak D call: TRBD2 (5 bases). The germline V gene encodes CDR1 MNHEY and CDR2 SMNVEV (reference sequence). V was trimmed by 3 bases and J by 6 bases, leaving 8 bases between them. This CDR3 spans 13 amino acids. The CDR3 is CASSFEGSGELFF. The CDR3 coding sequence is TGTGCCAGCAGTTTTGAGGGTTCCGGGGAGCTGTTTTTT.

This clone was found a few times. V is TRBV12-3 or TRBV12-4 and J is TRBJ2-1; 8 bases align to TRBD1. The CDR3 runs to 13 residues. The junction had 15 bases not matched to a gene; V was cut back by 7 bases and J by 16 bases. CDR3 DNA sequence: TGTGCCAGCAACCCCACGGGACAGGTTTACTCATTCTTC. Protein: CASNPTGQVYSFF.

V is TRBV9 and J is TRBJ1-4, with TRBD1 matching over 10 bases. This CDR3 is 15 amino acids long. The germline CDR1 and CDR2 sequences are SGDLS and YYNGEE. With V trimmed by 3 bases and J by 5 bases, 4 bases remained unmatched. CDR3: CASSEGTGVNEKLFF. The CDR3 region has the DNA TGTGCCAGCAGCGAGGGGACAGGGGTAAATGAAAAACTGTTTTTT. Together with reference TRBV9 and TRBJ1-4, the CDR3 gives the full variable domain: DSGVTQTPKHLITATGQRVTLRCSPRSGDLSVYWYQQSLDQGLQFLIQYYNGEERAKGNILERFSAQQFPDLHSELNLSSLELGDSALYFCASSEGTGVNEKLFFGSGTQLSVL.

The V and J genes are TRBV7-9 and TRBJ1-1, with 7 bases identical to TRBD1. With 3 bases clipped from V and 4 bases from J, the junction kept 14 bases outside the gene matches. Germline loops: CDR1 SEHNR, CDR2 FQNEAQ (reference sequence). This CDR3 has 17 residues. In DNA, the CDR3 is TGTGCCAGCAGCTTGCCCGCGGGGCAGTCAGGGGGCACTGAAGCTTTCTTT. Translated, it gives CASSLPAGQSGGTEAFF.